The present T cell receptor beta chain was sequenced within a study of cytomegalovirus exposure and HLA in healthy donors. Study results and caveats: Rarity characterized most TCR sequences, yet some public TCRs appeared in many donors.

This CDR3 comprises 14 residues. Trimming pared 3 bases from V and 1 base from J, leaving 9 bases between. Germline V lookup: CDR1 MNHEY, CDR2 SMNVEV (reference sequence). The protocol was immunoSEQ multiplex PCR, while the TCRdb copy is restricted to in-frame clones and leaves out a portion. The sample lists 55,000 to 70,000 clones, roughly 94% seen once, with approximately 2.3% in the top ten. Details on this clone: Its cognate antigen is unknown.

The TCR sequence derives from a young man in good health and CMV-seronegative. Sequencing was performed on PBMCs. The rearrangement joins TRBV27 to TRBJ1-1; a possible D gene is TRBD1 (6 bases). The CDR3 DNA sequence: TGTGCCAGCAGTTTCGGACAGCAGAACACTGAAGCTTTCTTT. This gives the protein CASSFGQQNTEAFF.